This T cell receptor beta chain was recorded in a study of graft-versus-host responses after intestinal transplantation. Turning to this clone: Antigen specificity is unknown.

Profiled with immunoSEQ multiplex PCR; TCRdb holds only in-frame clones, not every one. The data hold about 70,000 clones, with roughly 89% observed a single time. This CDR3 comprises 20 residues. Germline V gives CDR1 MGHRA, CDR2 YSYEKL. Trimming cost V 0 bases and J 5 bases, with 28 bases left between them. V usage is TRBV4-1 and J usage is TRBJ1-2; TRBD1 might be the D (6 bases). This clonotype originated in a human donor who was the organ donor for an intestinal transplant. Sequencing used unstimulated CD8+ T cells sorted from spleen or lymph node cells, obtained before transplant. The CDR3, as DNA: TGCGCCAGCAGCCAAGAGCGCGTTTCATCGGGACCCCTCAGGGGATATGGCTACACCTTC. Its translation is CASSQERVSSGPLRGYGYTF.